A single sample is the source of the 25 T cell receptor beta chains below, sequenced in a study of shared clonotypes between healthy human individuals. CD45RO negativity and positive selection for CCR7 defined naive CD8 cells, a population that excluded terminally differentiated effector memory CD45RA+ cells. The data were produced by immunoSEQ multiplex PCR, yet TCRdb's version contains in-frame clones alone and is incomplete. The repertoire includes under 2,000,000 clones, approximately 94% of them detected once, and roughly 1.2% sits in the top ten. Sequenced material: naive CD8+ T cells sorted from blood. All receptors come from a man between 18 and 35 years old in good health.

This chain links TRBV27 with TRBJ1-2; tentative D call: TRBD1 (6 bases). Germline V lookup: CDR1 MNHEY, CDR2 SMNVEV (reference sequence). This CDR3 comprises 16 residues. The germline V and J ends were trimmed by 4 bases and 6 bases, with 21 bases remaining between them. This CDR3 is CASSSLTWAGVHGYTF. The CDR3 DNA is TGTGCCAGCAGTTCCCTAACTTGGGCAGGGGTTCATGGCTACACCTTC.

In its sample, this clone was seen a few times. Additional DNA sequences in this sample encode the identical CDR3. The chain joins TRBV4-1 to TRBJ1-1; 7 bases agree with TRBD1. V lost 4 bases, J lost 7 bases, and 3 bases stayed unmatched. Germline V gene lookup returns CDR1 MGHRA and CDR2 YSYEKL. This CDR3 region has 12 residues. This chain's CDR3 is CASSPGGSEAFF. CDR3 bases: TGCGCCAGCAGCCCAGGGGGAAGTGAAGCTTTCTTT.

This clone has more than one count but fewer than ten. This chain joins TRBV9 and TRBJ1-1; the D is unclear. Trimming took 0 bases from V and 6 from J, leaving 9 bases between them. This CDR3 is built from 13 residues. Germline CDR1 is SGDLS and CDR2 is YYNGEE. The CDR3 is CASSVGLVSEAFF. The CDR3 region has the DNA TGTGCCAGCAGCGTAGGTTTAGTGTCTGAAGCTTTCTTT.

V and J are TRBV5-1 and TRBJ2-2; TRBD2 agrees at 14 bases. Germline lookup yields CDR1 SGHRS and CDR2 YFSETQ. CDR3 size: 18 residues. The ends lost 1 base at V and 3 bases at J; junction bases unmatched: 5. The CDR3 is CASSLLGLAGGYTGELFF. The DNA for the CDR3 is TGCGCCAGCAGCTTGCTTGGACTAGCGGGGGGATACACCGGGGAGCTGTTTTTT.

V gene TRBV27 combines with J gene TRBJ1-2, with D possibly being TRBD1 (5 bases). Germline loops: CDR1 MNHEY, CDR2 SMNVEV (reference sequence). The CDR3 is 15 residues long. V was cut by 4 bases and J by 4 bases, with 16 bases left in between. Written as DNA, the CDR3 is TGTGCCAGCAGTTCCGCGGGGCAGGGAACCTATGGCTACACCTTC. Translation: CASSSAGQGTYGYTF.

This clone was observed a single time. The chain links TRBV27 to TRBJ2-3; TRBD2 agrees at 9 bases. Germline loops: CDR1 MNHEY, CDR2 SMNVEV (reference sequence). CDR3 size: 17 residues. V shed 3 bases and J 6 bases; nucleotides not matched to a gene: 13. Here the CDR3 reads CASSFLFGAGGTDTQYF. The CDR3 DNA is TGTGCCAGCAGTTTCTTATTTGGGGCGGGGGGGACGGATACGCAGTATTTT.

In this sample, this clone turned up once. This chain links TRBV5-4 with TRBJ2-2; 9 nucleotides match TRBD1. This CDR3 contains 17 residues. J lost 5 bases, V lost 4 bases, and 12 bases had no gene match. The germline gives CDR1 SGHNT, CDR2 YYREEE (reference sequence). The CDR3 coding sequence is TGTGCCAGCAGCATACAATTGACAGGGGGATCGACCGGGGAGCTGTTTTTT. As protein: CASSIQLTGGSTGELFF.

V and J are TRBV25-1 and TRBJ1-2, with 7 bases identical to TRBD1. Trimming took 6 bases from V and 8 from J; bases not matched to a gene: 6. The germline CDR1 and CDR2 sequences are MGHDK and SYGVNS. This CDR3 contains 12 residues. CDR3 nucleotides: TGTGCCAGCAGCTTGGCCAGGGGGGGCTACACCTTC. This sequence encodes CASSLARGGYTF.

The genes are TRBV21-1 and TRBJ1-1. TRBV21-1 is designated a pseudogene. CDR3 length equals 10 residues. In nucleotides, the CDR3 is TGTGCCAGCAGGGTCTTGGGAGCTTTCTTT. Translation gives CASRVLGAFF.

The V gene is TRBV6-9, the J gene TRBJ2-7; 10 nucleotides align to TRBD1. In germline, CDR1 is MNHGY, CDR2 SVAAGI. This CDR3 spans 15 amino acids. Trimming took 5 bases from V and 0 from J; bases not matched to a gene: 4. CDR3 bases: TGTGCCAGCAGTGCGGGACAGGGGACCTCCTACGAGCAGTACTTC. This translates into CASSAGQGTSYEQYF.

The CDR3 reads CASSLGLAGLYNEQFF. For the CDR3, the DNA is TGTGCCAGCAGCTTGGGACTAGCGGGATTATACAATGAGCAGTTCTTC. This chain connects TRBV7-9 to TRBJ2-1; 13 bases fit TRBD2. J lost 4 bases, V lost 3 bases, and 3 bases had no gene match. This CDR3 spans 16 amino acids. Germline loops: CDR1 SEHNR, CDR2 FQNEAQ (reference sequence). Looking up the rest from reference TRBV7-9 and TRBJ2-1 gives the full variable domain: DTGVSQNPRHKITKRGQNVTFRCDPISEHNRLYWYRQTLGQGPEFLTYFQNEAQLEKSRLLSDRFSAERPKGSFSTLEIQRTEQGDSAMYLCASSLGLAGLYNEQFFGPGTRLTVL.

The chain uses TRBV11-2 and TRBJ2-2; 8 bases agree with TRBD1. The germline gives CDR1 SGHAT, CDR2 FQNNGV. CDR3 size: 16 residues. The V gene end was trimmed by 3 bases and the J gene end by 3 bases; junction bases not matched to a gene: 6. CDR3 nucleotide sequence: TGTGCCAGCAGCTTGCCAAAGGACAGGGACACCGGGGAGCTGTTTTTT. Encoded protein: CASSLPKDRDTGELFF.

The V and J genes are TRBV5-1 and TRBJ1-2; TRBD1 agrees at 7 bases. Trimming took 4 bases from V and 7 from J; bases not matched to a gene: 4. This CDR3 region has 12 residues. Germline-derived CDR1 and CDR2 are SGHRS and YFSETQ. The CDR3 here is CASSQDRVGYTF. In DNA, the CDR3 is TGCGCCAGCAGCCAAGACAGGGTTGGCTACACCTTC.

The count of this clone is one. The V gene is TRBV27, the J gene TRBJ2-7, with D perhaps matching TRBD1 (6 bases). The CDR3 contains 16 residues. CDR1 MNHEY and CDR2 SMNVEV come from the germline V gene (reference sequence). V lost 2 bases to trimming and J lost 0 bases, with 14 bases between them. The CDR3 protein is CASSLVAGQISYEQYF. DNA for the CDR3: TGTGCCAGCAGTTTAGTAGCCGGACAGATCTCCTACGAGCAGTACTTC.

This rearrangement joins TRBV5-5 to TRBJ2-7, with 7 nucleotides matching TRBD1. The CDR3 runs to 14 residues. Trimming took 1 base from V and 5 from J; bases not matched to a gene: 6. The germline gives CDR1 SGHKS, CDR2 YYEKEE (reference sequence). The CDR3 DNA is TGTGCCAGCAGCTTGAGCCAGGGGGTCCACGAGCAGTACTTC. This sequence encodes CASSLSQGVHEQYF.

The chain employs TRBV7-9 and TRBJ2-3; D is unclear. Trimming pared 8 bases from V and 4 bases from J, leaving 16 bases between. In germline, CDR1 is SEHNR, CDR2 FQNEAQ (reference sequence). The CDR3 consists of 14 residues. The CDR3 is CASCAPEMADTQYF. CDR3 DNA sequence: TGTGCCAGCTGTGCGCCGGAGATGGCAGATACGCAGTATTTT.

This clone occurred once. V usage is TRBV30 and J usage is TRBJ1-1, with a weak D call TRBD1 (5 bases). This CDR3 spans 12 amino acids. Trimming took off 3 bases at V and 5 bases at J, with 10 bases between the two ends. CDR1 is GTSNPN, CDR2 SVGIG, per germline (reference sequence). CDR3 loop: CAWSWGTTEAFF. As DNA, the CDR3 is TGTGCCTGGAGCTGGGGCACGACTGAAGCTTTCTTT.

J is TRBJ1-1 and V is TRBV14; D gene uncertain. The CDR3 covers 13 residues. Germline assignment: CDR1 SGHDN and CDR2 FVKESK. Trimming stripped 1 base from V and 3 bases from J, with 6 bases between. CDR3 in amino acids: CASSQVGDTEAFF. The CDR3 DNA reads as TGTGCCAGCAGCCAAGTTGGGGACACTGAAGCTTTCTTT.

This rearrangement joins TRBV5-1 to TRBJ2-7; the match to TRBD2 covers 11 bases. This CDR3 contains 18 residues. The germline V gene has CDR1 SGHRS and CDR2 YFSETQ. V gave up 4 bases and J gave up 1 base; unmatched junction bases: 13. In DNA form, the CDR3 reads TGCGCCAGCAGCCGGGGCACTAGCGGGAGTTTAGAGTCCTACGAGCAGTACTTC. Encoded protein: CASSRGTSGSLESYEQYF.

This rearrangement joins TRBV15 to TRBJ1-2, with no clear D. V lost 0 bases and J 2 bases, leaving 19 bases between the germline ends. The CDR3 is 18 residues long. The germline V gene encodes CDR1 LNHNV and CDR2 YYDKDF (reference sequence). CDR3 residues: CATSRDGSPFDGNYGYTF. DNA of the CDR3: TGTGCCACCAGCAGAGATGGGTCCCCGTTCGACGGCAACTATGGCTACACCTTC.

Concerning this clone itself: The junction shows a germline mismatch at one end, possibly a read error. The J gene is TRBJ2-3, the V gene TRBV29-1, with TRBD2 identical over 8 bases. The CDR3 spans 15 residues. The germline gives CDR1 SQVTM, CDR2 ANQGSEA. The CDR3 sequence: CSVEESGGLTDTQYF. Written as DNA, the CDR3 is TGCAGCGTCGAAGAGTCGGGAGGGCTAACAGATACGCAGTATTTT.

V usage is TRBV9 and J usage is TRBJ2-7; 8 bases agree with TRBD2. The V gene's germline CDR1 is SGDLS and CDR2 YYNGEE. The CDR3 is 15 amino acids. After removal of 2 bases from V and 5 bases from J, the junction contained 9 bases not matched to a gene. The CDR3 loop is CASSVSTGGPDEQYF. CDR3 sequence (DNA): TGTGCCAGCAGCGTCTCCACGGGGGGGCCTGACGAGCAGTACTTC. Combining the CDR3 with reference TRBV9 and TRBJ2-7 gives the whole variable domain DSGVTQTPKHLITATGQRVTLRCSPRSGDLSVYWYQQSLDQGLQFLIQYYNGEERAKGNILERFSAQQFPDLHSELNLSSLELGDSALYFCASSVSTGGPDEQYFGPGTRLTVT.

V is TRBV2 and J is TRBJ2-7; possible D gene TRBD1, 6 bases. Germline-derived CDR1 and CDR2 are SNHLY and FYNNEI. CDR3 size: 13 residues. Trimming left V 5 bases short and J 6 bases short, with 14 bases between. The CDR3 spells CASSPPQGSEQYF. The CDR3 DNA follows: TGTGCCAGCAGTCCTCCCCAGGGGAGCGAGCAGTACTTC.

V and J are TRBV7-9 and TRBJ2-2, with 12 bases identical to TRBD2. CDR3 length: 16 amino acids. V was pared by 5 bases and J by 6 bases, with 7 bases of the junction left unmatched. The germline V gene has CDR1 SEHNR and CDR2 FQNEAQ (reference sequence). The CDR3 here is CASSTTSGSRAGELFF. Here the CDR3 DNA reads TGTGCCAGCAGCACGACTAGCGGGAGTCGGGCCGGGGAGCTGTTTTTT.

The rearrangement uses TRBV7-9 and TRBJ2-7; a possible D gene is TRBD2 (5 bases). From germline, CDR1 is SEHNR and CDR2 FQNEAQ (reference sequence). This CDR3 contains 13 residues. Trimming took off 5 bases at V and 3 bases at J, with 11 bases between the two ends. CDR3 loop: CASSPPGVYEQYF. The CDR3 DNA sequence: TGTGCCAGCAGCCCCCCCGGGGTCTACGAGCAGTACTTC.